One and the same sample provided the 22 T cell receptor beta chains below, sequenced in a study of OX40 agonist ivuxolimab in advanced cancers. TCRdb's copy holds only in-frame clones and misses some; the assay was immunoSEQ multiplex PCR. The repertoire holds roughly 68,000 clones, with nearly 90% as singletons. The sample was CD4+ or CD8+ T cells sorted from blood, taken in a trial of the OX40 agonist ivuxolimab. The receptors shown here come from an adult with an advanced solid tumor such as melanoma, head and neck, liver or kidney cancer.

The chain recombines TRBV11-2 with TRBJ1-4; D may be TRBD1 (5 bases). Germline V gives CDR1 SGHAT, CDR2 FQNNGV. CDR3 size: 14 residues. V dropped 3 bases and J dropped 7 bases, with 12 bases sitting between them. The CDR3 reads CASSFGGYLEKLFF. Written as DNA, the CDR3 is TGTGCCAGCAGCTTTGGGGGATATCTTGAAAAACTGTTTTTT.

The chain carries TRBV9 and TRBJ1-1; D might be TRBD1 (5 bases). Germline V gene sequence: CDR1 SGDLS, CDR2 YYNGEE. Trimming cost V 0 bases and J 8 bases, with 14 bases left between them. This CDR3 region has 14 residues. As DNA, the CDR3 is TGTGCCAGCAGCGTAGCTACGACAGTCGGGGAAGCTTTCTTT. Its translation: CASSVATTVGEAFF.

The chain couples TRBV21-1 to TRBJ2-1; TRBD1, as called in the table, went unchecked against the DNA. TRBV21-1 is labeled a pseudogene. The CDR3 totals 16 residues. CDR3 region: CASSKEGKGSYNEQFF. DNA of the CDR3: TGTGCCAGCAGCAAAGAGGGTAAGGGGTCCTACAATGAGCAGTTCTTC.

This clone was detected once. The genes are TRBV11-2 and TRBJ2-3; 7 bases are shared with TRBD2. The CDR3 consists of 16 residues. The trim removed 5 bases at V and 0 bases at J, leaving 8 bases unmatched. Per the germline V gene, CDR1 is SGHAT and CDR2 is FQNNGV. The CDR3 sequence: CASSPRDYASTDTQYF. The CDR3 DNA is TGTGCCAGCAGCCCCCGGGACTATGCTAGCACAGATACGCAGTATTTT.

The V gene is TRBV5-6, the J gene TRBJ1-2; possibly TRBD1 for D (5 bases). V was clipped by 4 bases and J by 4 bases, with 20 bases between them. Germline assignment: CDR1 SGHDT and CDR2 YYEEEE. CDR3 length equals 16 residues. The DNA for the CDR3 is TGTGCCAGCAGCCCCGCGGGAGCCCAGGGAATCTATGGCTACACCTTC. This translates into CASSPAGAQGIYGYTF.

The genes are TRBV5-6 and TRBJ1-1; possible D gene TRBD1, 5 bases. The CDR3 has 15 residues. CDR1 SGHDT and CDR2 YYEEEE come from the germline V gene. V shed 1 base and J shed 0 bases, with 10 bases lying between them. As DNA, the CDR3 is TGTGCCAGCAGCTTGCCAGGGAGCATGAACACTGAAGCTTTCTTT. Translation gives CASSLPGSMNTEAFF. The variable domain in full, with the rest retrieved from reference TRBV5-6 and TRBJ1-1, is DAGVTQSPTHLIKTRGQQVTLRCSPKSGHDTVSWYQQALGQGPQFIFQYYEEEERQRGNFPDRFSGHQFPNYSSELNVNALLLGDSALYLCASSLPGSMNTEAFFGQGTRLTVV.

The chain links TRBV30 to TRBJ2-1; TRBD1 is a possible D gene (6 bases). CDR3 length: 15 amino acids. In germline, CDR1 is GTSNPN, CDR2 SVGIG (reference sequence). With 5 bases removed from V and 0 bases from J, the gap between germline ends came to 14 bases. The CDR3, as DNA: TGTGCCTGGGGAAAAGGACAGCCCTCCTACAATGAGCAGTTCTTC. It yields the protein CAWGKGQPSYNEQFF.

The chain joins TRBV11-3 to TRBJ2-7; 12 nucleotides agree with TRBD2. The CDR3 sequence is 15 residues long. The V gene's germline CDR1 is SGHNT and CDR2 YENEEA. V trimming: 6 bases; J trimming: 4 bases; junction bases outside the gene matches: 7. CDR3 in DNA: TGTGCCAGCAGTTCAGGACTAGCGGGGACTTACGAGCAGTACTTC. It specifies CASSSGLAGTYEQYF.

DNA for the CDR3: TGTGCCCTGGGGGCAGGGGCCACAACTAATGAAAAACTGTTTTTT. Its translation: CALGAGATTNEKLFF. V gene TRBV7-9 combines with J gene TRBJ1-4; TRBD1 is a possible D gene (6 bases). This CDR3 is built from 15 residues. V was pared by 11 bases and J by 0 bases, with 16 bases between. Germline CDR1 and CDR2: SEHNR and FQNEAQ (reference sequence).

The gene calls are TRBV5-5 and TRBJ1-4; D is perhaps TRBD1 (5 bases). This CDR3 spans 14 amino acids. Germline-derived CDR1 and CDR2 are SGHKS and YYEKEE (reference sequence). Trimming pared 3 bases from V and 4 bases from J, leaving 10 bases between. CDR3 DNA sequence: TGTGCCAGCAGCTACCGGGACTATAATGAAAAACTGTTTTTT. Encoded protein: CASSYRDYNEKLFF.

V usage is TRBV7-2 and J usage is TRBJ2-2; no clear D gene. The CDR3 covers 15 residues. V was shortened by 1 base and J by 0 bases, with 6 bases between the two germline ends. Germline CDR1 and CDR2: SGHTA and FQGNSA. The CDR3 spells CASSLVAANTGELFF. The CDR3 DNA sequence: TGTGCCAGCAGCTTAGTAGCAGCGAACACCGGGGAGCTGTTTTTT.

This clone occurred a few times. The rearrangement links TRBV5-1 to TRBJ1-1; maybe TRBD1 (6 bases). There are 19 residues in the CDR3. Trimming took 4 bases from V and 0 from J, leaving 25 bases between them. From germline, CDR1 is SGHRS and CDR2 YFSETQ. Written as DNA, the CDR3 is TGCGCCAGCAGCCGTAAGGGGGACGCAGCCCCCCCGATGAACACTGAAGCTTTCTTT. This codes for CASSRKGDAAPPMNTEAFF.

This chain connects TRBV2 to TRBJ1-2, with 9 bases fitting TRBD1. CDR3 size: 13 residues. From germline, CDR1 is SNHLY and CDR2 FYNNEI. V lost 8 bases to trimming and J lost 2 bases; unmatched junction nucleotides: 3. The CDR3 protein is CASGTGKNYGYTF. CDR3 nucleotide sequence: TGTGCCAGCGGGACAGGGAAGAACTATGGCTACACCTTC.

This chain joins TRBV29-1 and TRBJ1-1, with D maybe TRBD1 (6 bases). This CDR3 region has 13 residues. Per germline, CDR1 SQVTM and CDR2 ANQGSEA. V lost 2 bases to trimming and J lost 4 bases, with 11 bases between them. CDR3 residues: CSVESLRGTEAFF. CDR3 bases: TGCAGCGTTGAATCCCTCAGGGGCACTGAAGCTTTCTTT.

This clone was found once. The rearrangement links TRBV6-5 to TRBJ2-7; D call uncertain. The CDR3 runs 10 residues. V was shortened by 8 bases and J by 3 bases, with 5 bases between the two germline ends. Germline V gene sequence: CDR1 MNHEY, CDR2 SVGAGI. CDR3 nucleotide sequence: TGTGCCAGCGATGGCTACGAGCAGTACTTC. Its translation is CASDGYEQYF.

J is TRBJ2-1 and V is TRBV7-7; D call uncertain. The CDR3 spans 13 residues. Trimming took 1 base from V and 9 from J, leaving 10 bases between them. Germline-derived CDR1 and CDR2 are SSHAT and FNYEAQ (reference sequence). The CDR3 loop is CASSLDSGGEQFF. For the CDR3, the DNA is TGTGCCAGCAGCTTAGATAGTGGTGGTGAGCAGTTCTTC.

The V and J genes are TRBV5-5 and TRBJ2-5; TRBD2 might be the D (5 bases). The CDR3 is 15 amino acids. V was shortened by 4 bases and J by 1 base, with 14 bases between the two germline ends. From germline, CDR1 is SGHKS and CDR2 YYEKEE (reference sequence). The CDR3 spells CASSHRELIQETQYF. The CDR3 DNA reads TGTGCCAGCAGCCACCGGGAATTAATCCAAGAGACCCAGTACTTC.

CDR3 protein: CASSATGASNYGYTF. CDR3 in DNA: TGTGCCAGCAGTGCGACAGGGGCCTCTAACTATGGCTACACCTTC. The rearrangement uses TRBV6-1 and TRBJ1-2; TRBD1 agrees at 8 bases. The CDR3 totals 15 residues. Trimming removed 4 bases from V and 0 bases from J; junction bases left unmatched: 4. Germline V gene sequence: CDR1 MNHNS, CDR2 SASEGT.

This chain uses TRBV6-5 with TRBJ2-3; D not certain. The germline V gene has CDR1 MNHEY and CDR2 SVGAGI. The CDR3 is 13 residues long. Trimming pared 8 bases from V and 0 bases from J, leaving 9 bases between. Written as DNA, the CDR3 is TGTGCCAGCTTCCGGGCAAGCACAGATACGCAGTATTTT. Residues: CASFRASTDTQYF.

J is TRBJ1-5 and V is TRBV7-2; D uncertain. CDR1 is SGHTA, CDR2 FQGNSA, per germline. The germline V and J ends were trimmed by 7 bases and 3 bases, with 13 bases remaining between them. The CDR3 extends over 14 amino acids. CDR3 bases: TGTGCCAGCACCTCTCTCCGTTCCAATCAGCCCCAGCATTTT. Its protein product is CASTSLRSNQPQHF. The full variable domain, rest sourced from reference TRBV7-2 and TRBJ1-5, is GAGVSQSPSNKVTEKGKDVELRCDPISGHTALYWYRQSLGQGLEFLIYFQGNSAPDKSGLPSDRFSAERTGGSVSTLTIQRTQQEDSAVYLCASTSLRSNQPQHFGDGTRLSIL.

This clone has a handful of counts. This chain connects TRBV6-5 to TRBJ2-7; unclear D gene. The CDR3 totals 15 residues. CDR1 and CDR2 (germline): MNHEY, SVGAGI. The V end was cut by 0 bases, the J end by 0 bases, with 9 bases between. The CDR3 sequence: CASSYSIANSYEQYF. The CDR3 DNA sequence: TGTGCCAGCAGTTACTCTATCGCCAACTCCTACGAGCAGTACTTC.

This clone was detected once. This chain connects TRBV11-2 to TRBJ2-2; possibly TRBD1 for D (5 bases). Germline CDR1 SGHAT, CDR2 FQNNGV. V was trimmed by 3 bases and J by 3 bases, leaving 5 bases between them. This CDR3 is built from 13 residues. The CDR3, as DNA: TGTGCCAGCAGCTTCAGGGACACCGGGGAGCTGTTTTTT. This gives the protein CASSFRDTGELFF.